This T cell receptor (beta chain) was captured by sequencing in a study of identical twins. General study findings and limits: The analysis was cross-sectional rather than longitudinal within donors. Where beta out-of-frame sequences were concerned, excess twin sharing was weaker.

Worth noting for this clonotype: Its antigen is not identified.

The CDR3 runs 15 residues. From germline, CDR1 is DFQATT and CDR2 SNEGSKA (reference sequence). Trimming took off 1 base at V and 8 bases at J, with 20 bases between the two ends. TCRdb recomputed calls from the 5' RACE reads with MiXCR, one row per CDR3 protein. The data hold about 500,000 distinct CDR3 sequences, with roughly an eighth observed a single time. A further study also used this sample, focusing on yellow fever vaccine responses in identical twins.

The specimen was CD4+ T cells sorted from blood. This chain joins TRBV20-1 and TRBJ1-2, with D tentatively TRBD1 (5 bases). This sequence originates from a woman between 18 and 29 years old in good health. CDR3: CSARAPGRGRDGYTF. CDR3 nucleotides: TGCAGTGCTAGAGCCCCCGGGAGAGGGAGGGACGGCTACACCTTC.